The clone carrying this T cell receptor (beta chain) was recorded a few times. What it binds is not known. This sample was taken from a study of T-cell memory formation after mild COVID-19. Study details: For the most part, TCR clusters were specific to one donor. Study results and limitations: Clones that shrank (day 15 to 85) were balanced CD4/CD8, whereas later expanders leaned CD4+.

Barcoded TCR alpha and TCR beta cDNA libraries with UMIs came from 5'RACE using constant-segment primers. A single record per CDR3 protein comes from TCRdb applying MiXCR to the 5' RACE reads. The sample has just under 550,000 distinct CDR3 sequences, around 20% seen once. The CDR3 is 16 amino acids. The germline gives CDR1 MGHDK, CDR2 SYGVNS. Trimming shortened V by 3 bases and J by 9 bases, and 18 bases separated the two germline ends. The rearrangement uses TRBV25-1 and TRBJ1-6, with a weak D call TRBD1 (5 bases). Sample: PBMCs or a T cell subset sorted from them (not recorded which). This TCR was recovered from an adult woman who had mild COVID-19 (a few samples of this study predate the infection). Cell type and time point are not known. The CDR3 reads CASSDSRAGGSSPLHF. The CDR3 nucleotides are TGTGCCAGCAGTGATTCCCGGGCGGGGGGAAGTTCACCCCTCCACTTT. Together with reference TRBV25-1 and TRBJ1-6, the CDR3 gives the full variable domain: EADIYQTPRYLVIGTGKKITLECSQTMGHDKMYWYQQDPGMELHLIHYSYGVNSTEKGDLSSESTVSRIRTEHFPLTLESARPSHTSQYLCASSDSRAGGSSPLHFGNGTRLTVT.